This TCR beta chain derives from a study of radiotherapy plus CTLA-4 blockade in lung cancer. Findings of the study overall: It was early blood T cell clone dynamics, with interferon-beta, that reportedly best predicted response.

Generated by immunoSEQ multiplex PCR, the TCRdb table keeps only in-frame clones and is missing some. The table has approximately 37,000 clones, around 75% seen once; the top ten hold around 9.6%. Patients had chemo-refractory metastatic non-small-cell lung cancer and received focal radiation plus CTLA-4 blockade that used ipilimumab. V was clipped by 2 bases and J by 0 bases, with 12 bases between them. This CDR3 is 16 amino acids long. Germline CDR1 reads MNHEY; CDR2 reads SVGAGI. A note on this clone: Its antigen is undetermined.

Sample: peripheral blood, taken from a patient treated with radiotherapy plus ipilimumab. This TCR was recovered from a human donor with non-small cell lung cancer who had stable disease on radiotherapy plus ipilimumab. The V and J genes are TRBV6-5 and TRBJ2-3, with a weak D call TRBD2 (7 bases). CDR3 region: CASSYRGGSSTDTQYF. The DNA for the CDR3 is TGTGCCAGCAGTTACAGGGGGGGTTCTAGCACAGATACGCAGTATTTT.